Following are 20 T cell receptor beta chains from one sample sequenced in a study of cytomegalovirus exposure and HLA in healthy donors. PCR amplification relied on 60 Vbeta primers (plus 13 Jbeta primers). Sequencing was performed with immunoSEQ multiplex PCR; in TCRdb, only in-frame clones are kept and a portion is missing. The sample carries a few hundred thousand clones, 65% to 85% recorded once. Sample: PBMCs. Every receptor here comes from a man aged 25-45 years in good health and CMV-seronegative.

Remarks on this clone: Sequence at one end of the junction differs from germline and may be a read error. This chain links TRBV7-9 with TRBJ2-6; 9 nucleotides match TRBD1. CDR1 and CDR2 from the germline V gene are SEHNR and FQNEAQ (reference sequence). The CDR3 is 16 amino acids. The CDR3 region has the DNA TGTTCCAGCAGCTTAGGACAGGGGACCGGGGCCAACGTCCTGACTTTC. Translation gives CSSSLGQGTGANVLTF.

The rearrangement links TRBV2 to TRBJ1-1; 8 nucleotides match TRBD1. Trimming at V came to 4 bases and at J to 7 bases, leaving 5 bases not matched to a gene. The CDR3 runs to 13 residues. Germline lookup yields CDR1 SNHLY and CDR2 FYNNEI. CDR3 amino acids: CASSGQGIDEAFF. The CDR3 DNA reads as TGTGCCAGCAGTGGACAGGGGATAGATGAAGCTTTCTTT.

The chain recombines TRBV5-6 with TRBJ2-1; 11 nucleotides align to TRBD1. The CDR3 has 14 residues. Germline V lookup: CDR1 SGHDT, CDR2 YYEEEE. V shed 2 bases and J 10 bases; nucleotides not matched to a gene: 5. The CDR3 protein is CASSFGQGAREQFF. The CDR3 DNA follows: TGTGCCAGCAGCTTCGGACAGGGGGCAAGGGAGCAGTTCTTC.

J is TRBJ2-2 and V is TRBV27, with TRBD2 matching 7 bases. The CDR3 has 15 amino acids. The germline gives CDR1 MNHEY, CDR2 SMNVEV (reference sequence). With 2 bases clipped from V and 6 bases from J, the junction kept 6 bases outside the gene matches. The CDR3 DNA reads TGTGCCAGCAGTTTAGTGGGCGCGGGGGCCGGGGAGCTGTTTTTT. Protein sequence: CASSLVGAGAGELFF.

This clone has only one observation. The V call is TRBV9, the J call TRBJ2-3; D not resolved. The germline V gene has CDR1 SGDLS and CDR2 YYNGEE. Between the trimmed V and J ends, which lost 1 base and 0 bases, there was a span of 12 bases. This CDR3 is 16 amino acids long. The CDR3 here is CASSVTPQTSTDTQYF. DNA of the CDR3: TGTGCCAGCAGCGTAACCCCTCAGACTAGCACAGATACGCAGTATTTT. Full variable domain (outside the CDR3, taken from reference TRBV9 and TRBJ2-3): DSGVTQTPKHLITATGQRVTLRCSPRSGDLSVYWYQQSLDQGLQFLIQYYNGEERAKGNILERFSAQQFPDLHSELNLSSLELGDSALYFCASSVTPQTSTDTQYFGPGTRLTVL.

This clone occurred a few times. The CDR3: CASSPPVDRVYGYTF. CDR3 sequence (DNA): TGTGCCAGCAGTCCCCCTGTGGACAGGGTCTATGGCTACACCTTC. The genes are TRBV28 and TRBJ1-2; TRBD1 aligns across 8 bases. J was trimmed by 4 bases and V by 5 bases; bases with no gene match: 9. This CDR3 has 15 amino acids. Germline CDR1 reads MDHEN; CDR2 reads SYDVKM.

This clone was picked up one time. This chain uses TRBV7-9 with TRBJ2-3, with TRBD1 matching 8 bases. This CDR3 is built from 13 residues. The germline V gene encodes CDR1 SEHNR and CDR2 FQNEAQ (reference sequence). CDR3 sequence reads: CAVDRAFSDTQYF. The CDR3 coding sequence is TGTGCGGTGGACAGGGCTTTCTCAGATACGCAGTATTTT.

The V call is TRBV5-5, the J call TRBJ1-2, with 9 bases matching TRBD1. The CDR3 runs to 14 residues. The J segment lost 4 bases and the V segment lost 4 bases, leaving 5 bases of the junction unmatched. Germline CDR1 reads SGHKS; CDR2 reads YYEKEE (reference sequence). The CDR3 DNA reads as TGTGCCAGCAGCACGGACAGGGGTGGCTATGGCTACACCTTC. It codes for CASSTDRGGYGYTF.

The chain joins TRBV19 to TRBJ1-4; D unclear. CDR1 is LNHDA, CDR2 SQIVND, per germline (reference sequence). Trimming stripped 5 bases from V and 4 bases from J, with 11 bases between. The CDR3 has 14 residues. This chain's CDR3 is CASSGARGNEKLFF. CDR3 DNA sequence: TGTGCCAGTAGTGGAGCCCGGGGTAATGAAAAACTGTTTTTT.

V and J are TRBV5-5 and TRBJ1-6; 8 bases match TRBD1. CDR3 size: 19 residues. CDR1 is SGHKS, CDR2 YYEKEE, per germline (reference sequence). J was trimmed by 7 bases and V by 2 bases; bases with no gene match: 17. CDR3 in DNA: TGTGCCAGCAGCTTCAGCCAGGGGGCGCATCCAATCCCCAATTCACCCCTCCACTTT. Translation gives CASSFSQGAHPIPNSPLHF.

The gene calls are TRBV28 and TRBJ1-2; 8 bases align to TRBD1. The CDR3 consists of 12 residues. Germline CDR1 MDHEN, CDR2 SYDVKM. The ends lost 8 bases at V and 7 bases at J; junction bases unmatched: 6. CDR3 protein: CASATGAPGYTF. The CDR3 DNA reads TGTGCCAGCGCGACAGGGGCTCCTGGCTACACCTTC.

V gene TRBV4-1 combines with J gene TRBJ2-7, with 10 bases that match TRBD1. J was trimmed by 2 bases and V by 4 bases; bases with no gene match: 2. Germline CDR1 reads MGHRA; CDR2 reads YSYEKL. The CDR3 is made up of 14 amino acids. The CDR3 reads CASSRGTGAYEQYF. DNA of the CDR3: TGCGCCAGCAGCCGAGGGACAGGGGCCTACGAGCAGTACTTC.

The chain employs TRBV4-1 and TRBJ2-7; possibly TRBD2 for D (6 bases). Germline CDR1 reads MGHRA; CDR2 reads YSYEKL. The CDR3 totals 17 residues. The ends were cut back, 0 bases at V and 4 bases at J, with 19 bases in the middle. For the CDR3, the DNA is TGCGCCAGCAGCCAAGATATACCGGGACTTGTCCAGTACGAGCAGTACTTC. Translation: CASSQDIPGLVQYEQYF.

V and J are TRBV5-1 and TRBJ2-3; 7 bases agree with TRBD2. This CDR3 region has 16 residues. The V and J ends lost 3 bases and 0 bases, in that order; junction bases with no gene match: 7. In germline, CDR1 is SGHRS, CDR2 YFSETQ. The CDR3 here is CASSSFGGGSTDTQYF. CDR3 nucleotide sequence: TGCGCCAGCAGCTCCTTTGGGGGGGGGAGCACAGATACGCAGTATTTT. The variable domain in full, completed from reference TRBV5-1 and TRBJ2-3, reads KAGVTQTPRYLIKTRGQQVTLSCSPISGHRSVSWYQQTPGQGLQFLFEYFSETQRNKGNFPGRFSGRQFSNSRSEMNVSTLELGDSALYLCASSSFGGGSTDTQYFGPGTRLTVL.

The chain has TRBV13 and TRBJ1-2; maybe TRBD1 (6 bases). Germline V gene lookup returns CDR1 PRHDT and CDR2 FYEKMQ (reference sequence). Trimming shortened V by 4 bases and J by 4 bases, and 13 bases separated the two germline ends. The CDR3 is 14 amino acids. CDR3 DNA: TGTGCCAGCAGCTCCTGGGGGCAGGGCTATGGCTACACCTTC. This translates into CASSSWGQGYGYTF. Together with reference TRBV13 and TRBJ1-2, the CDR3 gives the full variable domain: AAGVIQSPRHLIKEKRETATLKCYPIPRHDTVYWYQQGPGQDPQFLISFYEKMQSDKGSIPDRFSAQQFSDYHSELNMSSLELGDSALYFCASSSWGQGYGYTFGSGTRLTVV.

This chain connects TRBV10-3 to TRBJ2-5; tentative D call: TRBD2 (5 bases). Trimming removed 9 bases at V and 5 bases at J, with 28 bases between. The CDR3 sequence is 17 residues long. Germline CDR1 ENHRY, CDR2 SYGVKD. In DNA, the CDR3 is TGTGCCATTTCTGGGGATACCCCGCGGGTAACCAGGGAGACCCAGTACTTC. Translation: CAISGDTPRVTRETQYF.

The genes are TRBV7-9 and TRBJ2-5, with a weak D call TRBD1 (6 bases). V gave up 2 bases and J gave up 4 bases, with 11 bases separating them. This CDR3 has 14 residues. Germline V gives CDR1 SEHNR, CDR2 FQNEAQ (reference sequence). CDR3 nucleotides: TGTGCCAGCAGCTTAAGCAGGGGCGCAGAGACCCAGTACTTC. Protein sequence: CASSLSRGAETQYF.

The rearrangement uses TRBV7-2 and TRBJ1-6; 8 positions agree with TRBD1. CDR1 and CDR2 from the germline V gene are SGHTA and FQGNSA. The CDR3 extends over 15 amino acids. The V and J ends lost 4 bases and 3 bases, in that order; junction bases with no gene match: 2. The DNA of the CDR3 is TGTGCCAGCAGCTCCGGACAGGGCTATAATTCACCCCTCCACTTT. It yields the protein CASSSGQGYNSPLHF.

The chain carries TRBV7-6 and TRBJ1-4; 9 nucleotides line up with TRBD1. Losses at the gene ends were 5 bases for V and 3 bases for J; bases not matched to a gene: 4. Germline assignment: CDR1 SGHVS and CDR2 FNYEAQ. The CDR3 sequence is 15 residues long. CDR3 sequence reads: CASSPTGGPNEKLFF. CDR3 in DNA: TGTGCCAGCAGCCCGACAGGGGGACCTAATGAAAAACTGTTTTTT.

V and J are TRBV7-8 and TRBJ2-3, with D perhaps TRBD2 (5 bases). This CDR3 is 16 amino acids long. Germline lookup yields CDR1 SGHVS and CDR2 FQNEAQ. The ends were cut back, 3 bases at V and 7 bases at J, with 20 bases in the middle. The CDR3 DNA is TGTGCCAGCAGCTTCGGACTCCTCACCGAATCGAATACGCAGTATTTT. Translated, it gives CASSFGLLTESNTQYF.